The sequence of this T cell receptor beta chain was determined in a study of blood T cell repertoires in COVID-19. At the level of the study: The study drew acute and convalescent COVID-19 samples from the United States, Italy and Spain.

Participants were aged about 18 to 90 years, lived in around 25 US areas, and enrolled virtually. CDR3 size: 15 residues. The germline V gene encodes CDR1 MNHEY and CDR2 SVGAGI. The germline V and J ends were trimmed by 2 bases and 4 bases, with 11 bases remaining between them. The table came from immunoSEQ multiplex PCR; TCRdb's copy has only in-frame clones and leaves some out. The sample carries about 410,000 clones, around 91% recorded once. The clonotype comes from a man younger than 30 who had recovered from COVID-19. The sample taken for sequencing was PBMCs or T cells enriched from blood (not recorded which). The J gene is TRBJ2-2, the V gene TRBV6-5; D remains ambiguous. CDR3 sequence reads: CASSYGQAATGELFF. As DNA, the CDR3 is TGTGCCAGCAGTTACGGTCAGGCCGCCACCGGGGAGCTGTTTTTT.